The T cell receptor (beta chain) under discussion was sequenced for a study of T cells of healthy individuals. One entry per CDR3 protein, called by TCRdb with MiXCR from the 5' RACE reads. The sample has more than 60,000 distinct CDR3 sequences, 16% seen once. V lost 1 base and J lost 6, with 11 bases in between. The CDR3 runs to 14 residues. CDR1 and CDR2 from the germline V gene are LGHDT and YNNKEL (reference sequence). The chain uses TRBV3-1 and TRBJ2-3; the D is unclear. The sequence came from a human donor in good health. The chain's CDR3 is CASSQGIQADTQYF. CDR3 nucleotide sequence: TGTGCCAGCAGCCAAGGGATCCAGGCGGATACGCAGTATTTT.